This TCR beta chain was retrieved from a study of control samples from healthy donors and cancer patients. After removal of 9 bases from V and 5 bases from J, the junction contained 7 bases not matched to a gene. Germline values: CDR1 WNHNN, CDR2 SYGVQD (reference sequence). This CDR3 spans 13 amino acids. Method: immunoSEQ multiplex PCR; TCRdb's copy keeps in-frame clones and lacks some. The repertoire has 130,000 or so clones, around 87% of them found once; the top ten carry around an eighth. J is TRBJ1-1 and V is TRBV10-1, with 9 nucleotides matching TRBD1. The clonotype was recovered from a man younger than 40 in good health. What was sequenced was blood. CDR3 sequence reads: CASRRTGDTEAFF. The DNA for the CDR3 is TGCGCCAGTAGAAGGACAGGGGATACTGAAGCTTTCTTT.